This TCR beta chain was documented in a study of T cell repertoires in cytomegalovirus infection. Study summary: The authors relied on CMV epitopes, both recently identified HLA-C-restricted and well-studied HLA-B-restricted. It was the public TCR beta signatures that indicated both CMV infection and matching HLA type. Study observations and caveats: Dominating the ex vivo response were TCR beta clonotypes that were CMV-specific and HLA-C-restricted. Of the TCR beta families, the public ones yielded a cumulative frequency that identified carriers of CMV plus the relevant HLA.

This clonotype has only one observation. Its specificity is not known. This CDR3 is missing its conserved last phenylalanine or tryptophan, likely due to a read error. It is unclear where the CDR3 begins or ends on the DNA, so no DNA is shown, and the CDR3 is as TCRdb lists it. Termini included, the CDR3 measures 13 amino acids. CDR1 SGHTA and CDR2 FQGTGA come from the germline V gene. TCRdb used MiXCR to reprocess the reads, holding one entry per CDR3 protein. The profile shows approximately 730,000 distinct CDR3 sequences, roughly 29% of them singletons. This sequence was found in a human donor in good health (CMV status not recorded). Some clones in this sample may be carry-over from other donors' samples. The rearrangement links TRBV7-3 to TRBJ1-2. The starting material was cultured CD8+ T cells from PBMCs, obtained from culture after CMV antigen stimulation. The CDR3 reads CASSLTGREMATP.